These T cell receptor beta chains were read from a single sample in a study of response to subunit inactivated influenza vaccine. MiXCR, applied by TCRdb to the RT-PCR reads, yields one record per CDR3 protein. Among roughly 780,000 distinct CDR3 sequences, roughly 20% were seen once, and the ten largest hold 9.5% to 13%. The sample was PBMCs from blood, taken approximately 5 days after vaccination. These receptors came from a man aged 50 to 59 who received an inactivated influenza vaccine. CDR3s include the opening cysteine and the closing phenylalanine or tryptophan. Each record gives: V gene, CDR3 protein.

>TRBV6-2/TRBV6-3
CASSAGTGHTDTQYF
>TRBV7-9
CASSLDRVAGANVLTF
>TRBV6-5
CASSYSQGSLHEQYF
>TRBV30
CASLWGSSYNSPLHF
>TRBV7-2
CASSLVWTGYEQYF
>TRBV27
CASSSPLLVNNEQFF
>TRBV27
CASSLLAGVGTYEQYF
>TRBV28
CASSLPTGSYEQYF
>TRBV6-5
CASSYPGTEIQAFF
>TRBV12-3/TRBV12-4
CASSLYGGRGRNEQFF
>TRBV5-4
CASGGTDYNEQFF
>TRBV6-5
CASSYRGTYNEQFF
>TRBV20-1
CSARWTDSGQGGNSPLHF
>TRBV6-1
CASSKGLASFGYEQYF
>TRBV5-4
CASSLGLAATYNEQFF
>TRBV7-9
CASIQSSGEQYF
>TRBV2
CASSEAGRVWYEQYF